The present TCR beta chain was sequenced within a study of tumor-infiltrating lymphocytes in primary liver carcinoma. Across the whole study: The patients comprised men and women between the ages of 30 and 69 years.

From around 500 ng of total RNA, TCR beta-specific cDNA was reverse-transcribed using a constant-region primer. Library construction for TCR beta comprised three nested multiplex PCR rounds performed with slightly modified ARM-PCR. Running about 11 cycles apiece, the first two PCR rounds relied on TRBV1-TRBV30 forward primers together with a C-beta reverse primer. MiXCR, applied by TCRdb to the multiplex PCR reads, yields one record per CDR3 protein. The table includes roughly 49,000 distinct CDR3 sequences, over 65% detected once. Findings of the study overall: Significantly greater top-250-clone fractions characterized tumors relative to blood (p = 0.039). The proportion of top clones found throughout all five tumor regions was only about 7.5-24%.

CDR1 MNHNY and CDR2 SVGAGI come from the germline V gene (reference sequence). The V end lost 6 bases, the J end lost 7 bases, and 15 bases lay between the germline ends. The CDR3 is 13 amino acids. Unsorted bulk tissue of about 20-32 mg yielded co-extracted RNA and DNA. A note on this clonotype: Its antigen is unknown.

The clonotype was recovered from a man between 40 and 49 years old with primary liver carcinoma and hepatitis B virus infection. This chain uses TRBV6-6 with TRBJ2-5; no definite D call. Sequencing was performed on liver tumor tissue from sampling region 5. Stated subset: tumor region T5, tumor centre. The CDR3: CASSPNMAGTQYF. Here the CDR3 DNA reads TGTGCCAGCAGCCCGAACATGGCTGGGACCCAGTACTTC.